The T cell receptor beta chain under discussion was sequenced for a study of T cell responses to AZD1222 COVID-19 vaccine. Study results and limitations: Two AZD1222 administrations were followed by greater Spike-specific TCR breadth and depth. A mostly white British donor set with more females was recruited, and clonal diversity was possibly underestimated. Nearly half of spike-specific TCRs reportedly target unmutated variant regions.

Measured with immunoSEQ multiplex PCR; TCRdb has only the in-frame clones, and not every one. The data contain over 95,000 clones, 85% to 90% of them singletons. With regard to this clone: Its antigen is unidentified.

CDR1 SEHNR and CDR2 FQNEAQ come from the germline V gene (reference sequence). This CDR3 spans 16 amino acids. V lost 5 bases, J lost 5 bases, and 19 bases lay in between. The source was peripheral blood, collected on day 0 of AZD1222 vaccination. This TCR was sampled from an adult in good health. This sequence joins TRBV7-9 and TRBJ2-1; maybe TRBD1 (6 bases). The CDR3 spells CASSPLRGPHHNEQFF. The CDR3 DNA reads TGTGCCAGCAGCCCCCTCAGGGGTCCCCACCACAATGAGCAGTTCTTC.